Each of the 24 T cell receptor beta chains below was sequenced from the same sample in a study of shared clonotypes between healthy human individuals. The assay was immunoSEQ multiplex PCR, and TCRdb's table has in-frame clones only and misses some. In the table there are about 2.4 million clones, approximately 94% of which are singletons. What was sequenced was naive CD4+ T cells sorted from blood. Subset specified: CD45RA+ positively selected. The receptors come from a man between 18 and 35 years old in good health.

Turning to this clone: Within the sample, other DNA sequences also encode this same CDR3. The CDR3 region is CASSITGGGYTF. Written as DNA, the CDR3 is TGTGCCAGTAGTATTACAGGGGGCGGCTACACCTTC. V and J are TRBV19 and TRBJ1-2; 9 bases fit TRBD1. The CDR3 covers 12 residues. The V gene's germline CDR1 is LNHDA and CDR2 SQIVND (reference sequence). Trimming cost V 3 bases and J 8 bases; bases outside gene matches: 1.

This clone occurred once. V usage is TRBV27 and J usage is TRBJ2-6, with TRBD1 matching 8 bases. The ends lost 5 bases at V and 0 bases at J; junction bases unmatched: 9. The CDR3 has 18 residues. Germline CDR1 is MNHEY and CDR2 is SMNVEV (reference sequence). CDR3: CASSPGQGALSGANVLTF. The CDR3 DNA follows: TGTGCCAGCAGTCCCGGACAGGGAGCCCTCTCTGGGGCCAACGTCCTGACTTTC. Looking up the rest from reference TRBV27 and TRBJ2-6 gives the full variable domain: EAQVTQNPRYLITVTGKKLTVTCSQNMNHEYMSWYRQDPGLGLRQIYYSMNVEVTDKGDVPEGYKVSRKEKRNFPLILESPSPNQTSLYFCASSPGQGALSGANVLTFGAGSRLTVL.

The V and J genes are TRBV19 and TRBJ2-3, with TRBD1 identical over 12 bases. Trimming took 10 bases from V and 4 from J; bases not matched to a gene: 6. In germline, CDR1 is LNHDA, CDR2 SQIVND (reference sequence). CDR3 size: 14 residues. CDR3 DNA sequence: TGTGCCACCTCGGGACAGGGGGCTTCAGATACGCAGTATTTT. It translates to CATSGQGASDTQYF.

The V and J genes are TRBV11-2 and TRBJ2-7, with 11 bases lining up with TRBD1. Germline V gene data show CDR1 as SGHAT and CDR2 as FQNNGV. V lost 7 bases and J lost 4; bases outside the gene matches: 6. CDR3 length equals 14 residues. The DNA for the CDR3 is TGTGCCAGCAACCTCGGGACAGGGGGGTACGAGCAGTACTTC. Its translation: CASNLGTGGYEQYF.

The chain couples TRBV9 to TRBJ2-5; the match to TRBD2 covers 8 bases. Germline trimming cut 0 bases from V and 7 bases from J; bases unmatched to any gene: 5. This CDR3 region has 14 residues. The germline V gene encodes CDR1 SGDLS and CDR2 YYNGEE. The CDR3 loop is CASSVVSGAGTQYF. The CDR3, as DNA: TGTGCCAGCAGCGTAGTTAGCGGGGCCGGGACCCAGTACTTC.

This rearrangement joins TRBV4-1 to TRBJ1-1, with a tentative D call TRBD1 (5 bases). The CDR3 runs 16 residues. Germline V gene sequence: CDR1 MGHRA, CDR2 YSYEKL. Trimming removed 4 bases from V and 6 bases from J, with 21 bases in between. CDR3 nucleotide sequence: TGCGCCAGCAGCCGAGGTTTAGGGGTCCTAAGAGCTGAAGCTTTCTTT. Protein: CASSRGLGVLRAEAFF.

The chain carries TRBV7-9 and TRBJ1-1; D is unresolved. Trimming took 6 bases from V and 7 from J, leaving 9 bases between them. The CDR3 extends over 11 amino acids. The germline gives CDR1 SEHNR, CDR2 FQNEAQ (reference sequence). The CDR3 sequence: CASSAASEAFF. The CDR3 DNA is TGTGCCAGCAGTGCAGCGAGTGAAGCTTTCTTT. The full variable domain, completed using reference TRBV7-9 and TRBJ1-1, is DTGVSQNPRHKITKRGQNVTFRCDPISEHNRLYWYRQTLGQGPEFLTYFQNEAQLEKSRLLSDRFSAERPKGSFSTLEIQRTEQGDSAMYLCASSAASEAFFGQGTRLTVV.

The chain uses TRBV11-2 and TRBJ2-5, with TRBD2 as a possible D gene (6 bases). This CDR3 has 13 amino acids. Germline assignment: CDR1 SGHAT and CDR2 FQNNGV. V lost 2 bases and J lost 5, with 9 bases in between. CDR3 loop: CASSLSGRETQYF. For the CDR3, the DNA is TGTGCCAGCAGCTTATCAGGGAGGGAGACCCAGTACTTC. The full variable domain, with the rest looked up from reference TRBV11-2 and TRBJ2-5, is EAGVAQSPRYKIIEKRQSVAFWCNPISGHATLYWYQQILGQGPKLLIQFQNNGVVDDSQLPKDRFSAERLKGVDSTLKIQPAKLEDSAVYLCASSLSGRETQYFGPGTRLLVL.

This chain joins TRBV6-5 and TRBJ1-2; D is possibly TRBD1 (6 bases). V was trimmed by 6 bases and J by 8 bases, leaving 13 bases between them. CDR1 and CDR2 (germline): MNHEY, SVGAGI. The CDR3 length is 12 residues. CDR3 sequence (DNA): TGTGCCAGCAGAACAGGGTCAAGGGGCTACACCTTC. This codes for CASRTGSRGYTF.

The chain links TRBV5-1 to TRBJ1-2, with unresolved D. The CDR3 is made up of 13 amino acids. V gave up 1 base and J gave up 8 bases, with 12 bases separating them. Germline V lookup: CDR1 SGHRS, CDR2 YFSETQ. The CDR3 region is CASSLMQAEGYTF. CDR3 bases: TGCGCCAGCAGCTTGATGCAGGCTGAGGGCTACACCTTC.

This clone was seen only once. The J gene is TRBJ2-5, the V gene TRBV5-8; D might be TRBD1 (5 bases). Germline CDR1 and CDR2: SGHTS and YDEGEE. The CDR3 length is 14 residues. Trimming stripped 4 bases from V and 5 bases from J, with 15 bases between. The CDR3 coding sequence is TGTGCCAGCAGCCCAGACTCCGCAGGGGAGACCCAGTACTTC. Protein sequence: CASSPDSAGETQYF.

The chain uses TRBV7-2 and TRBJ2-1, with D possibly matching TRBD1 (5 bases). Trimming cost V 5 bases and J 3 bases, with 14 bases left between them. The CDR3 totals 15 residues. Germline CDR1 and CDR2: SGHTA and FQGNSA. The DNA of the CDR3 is TGTGCCAGCAGCCCTGACAGCTTGGACTACAATGAGCAGTTCTTC. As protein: CASSPDSLDYNEQFF.

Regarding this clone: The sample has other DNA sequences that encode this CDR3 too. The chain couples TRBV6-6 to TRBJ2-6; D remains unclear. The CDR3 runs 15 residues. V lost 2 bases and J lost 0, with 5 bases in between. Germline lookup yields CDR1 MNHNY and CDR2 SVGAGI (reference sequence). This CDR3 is CASSYGSSGANVLTF. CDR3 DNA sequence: TGTGCCAGCAGTTACGGCAGCTCTGGGGCCAACGTCCTGACTTTC.

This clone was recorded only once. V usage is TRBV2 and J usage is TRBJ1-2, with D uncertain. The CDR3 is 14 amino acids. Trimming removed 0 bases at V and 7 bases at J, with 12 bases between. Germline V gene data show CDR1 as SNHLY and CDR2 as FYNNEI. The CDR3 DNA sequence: TGTGCCAGCAGTGAAGCGATGACCAGCGGTGGCTACACCTTC. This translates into CASSEAMTSGGYTF.

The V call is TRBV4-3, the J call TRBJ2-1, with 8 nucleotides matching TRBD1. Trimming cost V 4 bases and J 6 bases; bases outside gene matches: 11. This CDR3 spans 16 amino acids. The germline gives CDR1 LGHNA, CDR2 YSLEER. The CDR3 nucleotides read TGCGCCAGCAGCCTAGTATACCCGGGACAGGTCAATGAGCAGTTCTTC. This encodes CASSLVYPGQVNEQFF.

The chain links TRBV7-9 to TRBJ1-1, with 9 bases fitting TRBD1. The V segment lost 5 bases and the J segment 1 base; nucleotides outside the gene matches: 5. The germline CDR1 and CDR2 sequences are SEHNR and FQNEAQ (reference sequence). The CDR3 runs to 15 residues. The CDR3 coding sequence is TGTGCCAGCAGCACGACGGACAGGGGGAACACTGAAGCTTTCTTT. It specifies CASSTTDRGNTEAFF.

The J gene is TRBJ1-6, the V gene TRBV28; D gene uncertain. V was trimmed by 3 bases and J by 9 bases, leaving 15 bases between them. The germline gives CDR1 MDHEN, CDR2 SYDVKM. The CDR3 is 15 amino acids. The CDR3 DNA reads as TGTGCCAGCAGTTTGTTGGACGTCAAAATTTCACCCCTCCACTTT. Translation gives CASSLLDVKISPLHF.

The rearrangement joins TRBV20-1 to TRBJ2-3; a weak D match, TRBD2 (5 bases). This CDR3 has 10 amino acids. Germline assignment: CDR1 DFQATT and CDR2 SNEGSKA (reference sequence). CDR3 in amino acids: CSGREDTQYF. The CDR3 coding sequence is TGCAGCGGCCGGGAAGATACGCAGTATTTT.

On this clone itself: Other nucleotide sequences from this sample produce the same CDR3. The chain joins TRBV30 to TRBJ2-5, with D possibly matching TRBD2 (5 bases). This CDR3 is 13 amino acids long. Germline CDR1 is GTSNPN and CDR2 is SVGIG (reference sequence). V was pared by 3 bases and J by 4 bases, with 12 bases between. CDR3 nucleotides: TGTGCCTGGAGCCCCGGAGGCAGAGAGACCCAGTACTTC. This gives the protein CAWSPGGRETQYF.

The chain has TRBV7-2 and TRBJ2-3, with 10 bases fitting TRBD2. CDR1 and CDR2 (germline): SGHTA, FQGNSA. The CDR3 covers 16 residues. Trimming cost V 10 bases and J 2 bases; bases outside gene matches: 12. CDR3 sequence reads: CATSRMSGGATDTQYF. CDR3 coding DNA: TGTGCCACCTCCCGAATGAGCGGGGGGGCCACAGATACGCAGTATTTT.

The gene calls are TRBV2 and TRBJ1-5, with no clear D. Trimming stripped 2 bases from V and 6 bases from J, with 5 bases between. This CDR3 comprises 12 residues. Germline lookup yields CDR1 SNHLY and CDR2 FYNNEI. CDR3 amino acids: CASSENSQPQHF. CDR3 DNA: TGTGCCAGCAGTGAAAACTCTCAGCCCCAGCATTTT.

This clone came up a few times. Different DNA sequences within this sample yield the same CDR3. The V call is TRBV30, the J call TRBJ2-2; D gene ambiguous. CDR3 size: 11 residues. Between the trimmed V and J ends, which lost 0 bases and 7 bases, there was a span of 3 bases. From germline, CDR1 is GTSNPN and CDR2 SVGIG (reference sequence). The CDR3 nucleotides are TGTGCCTGGAGTGTGGGCGGGGAGCTGTTTTTT. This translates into CAWSVGGELFF. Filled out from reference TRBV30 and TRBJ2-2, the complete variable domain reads SQTIHQWPATLVQPVGSPLSLECTVEGTSNPNLYWYRQAAGRGLQLLFYSVGIGQISSEVPQNLSASRPQDRQFILSSKKLLLSDSGFYLCAWSVGGELFFGEGSRLTVL.

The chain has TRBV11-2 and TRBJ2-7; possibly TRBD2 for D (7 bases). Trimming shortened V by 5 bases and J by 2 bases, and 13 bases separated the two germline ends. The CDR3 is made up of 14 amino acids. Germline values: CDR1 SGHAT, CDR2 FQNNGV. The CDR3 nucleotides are TGTGCCAGCAGCCCAAGGGGGGGGACCTACGAGCAGTACTTC. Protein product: CASSPRGGTYEQYF.

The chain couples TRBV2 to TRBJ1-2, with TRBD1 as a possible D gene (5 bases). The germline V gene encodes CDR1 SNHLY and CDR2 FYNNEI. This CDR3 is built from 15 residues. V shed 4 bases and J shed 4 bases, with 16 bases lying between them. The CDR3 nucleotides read TGTGCCAGCAGTGGCCTCCGGGACGTGGGCTATGGCTACACCTTC. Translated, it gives CASSGLRDVGYGYTF. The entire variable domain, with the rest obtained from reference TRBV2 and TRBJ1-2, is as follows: EPEVTQTPSHQVTQMGQEVILRCVPISNHLYFYWYRQILGQKVEFLVSFYNNEISEKSEIFDDQFSVERPDGSNFTLKIRSTKLEDSAMYFCASSGLRDVGYGYTFGSGTRLTVV.